One sample yielded the 26 T cell receptor beta chains listed below, sequenced in a study of blood T cell repertoires in COVID-19 (dated by TCRdb to about 2020). Preparation of the library involved the immunoSEQ multiplex PCR assay. Drawn from immuneACCESS, this table holds only the in-frame rearrangements with V and J called that TCRdb kept. Clones are partly lost; checked studies trace under half to an unresolved V gene and leave the rest unexplained. The sample includes 200,000 to 250,000 clones, with roughly nine tenths observed a single time. The biggest ten clones account for 10% to 13% of the sample. Sequences were obtained from peripheral blood. These receptors all come from a woman aged 50 to 60 with COVID-19, enrolled during active disease.

V is TRBV27 and J is TRBJ2-7; perhaps TRBD2 as D (6 bases). V was shortened by 4 bases and J by 2 bases, with 12 bases between the two germline ends. The CDR3 is made up of 14 amino acids. CDR1 and CDR2 from the germline V gene are MNHEY and SMNVEV (reference sequence). The CDR3 sequence is CASSSNGGPYEQYF. CDR3 DNA sequence: TGTGCCAGCAGTTCTAACGGGGGACCCTACGAGCAGTACTTC.

The V and J genes are TRBV10-3 and TRBJ1-2; weak D call: TRBD1 (5 bases). The CDR3 is 13 residues long. With 10 bases removed from V and 0 bases from J, the gap between germline ends came to 12 bases. Germline assignment: CDR1 ENHRY and CDR2 SYGVKD. The chain's CDR3 is CANGGVANYGYTF. CDR3 nucleotides: TGTGCCAACGGGGGGGTAGCTAACTATGGCTACACCTTC.

The chain employs TRBV12-3 or TRBV12-4 and TRBJ1-1; perhaps TRBD1 as D (6 bases). V shed 6 bases and J shed 10 bases, with 18 bases lying between them. This CDR3 is 13 amino acids long. The CDR3 sequence is CASSLTGGARAFF. The CDR3, as DNA: TGTGCCAGCAGCCTCACGGGGGGGGCACGAGCTTTCTTT.

This chain links TRBV19 with TRBJ1-2, with D unclear. This CDR3 has 12 residues. V was cut by 7 bases and J by 4 bases, with 10 bases left in between. Germline lookup yields CDR1 LNHDA and CDR2 SQIVND (reference sequence). The CDR3 reads CASTRGSYGYTF. The CDR3 nucleotides read TGTGCCAGTACCCGGGGAAGCTATGGCTACACCTTC. Using reference TRBV19 and TRBJ1-2 for the parts outside the CDR3, the full variable domain is DGGITQSPKYLFRKEGQNVTLSCEQNLNHDAMYWYRQDPGQGLRLIYYSQIVNDFQKGDIAEGYSVSREKKESFPLTVTSAQKNPTAFYLCASTRGSYGYTFGSGTRLTVV.

This rearrangement joins TRBV7-2 to TRBJ2-7; D is possibly TRBD2 (5 bases). Per germline, CDR1 SGHTA and CDR2 FQGNSA. The CDR3 spans 12 residues. Trimming removed 5 bases at V and 3 bases at J, with 8 bases between. CDR3 coding DNA: TGTGCCAGCAGCCAAGCGGACTACGAGCAGTACTTC. This gives the protein CASSQADYEQYF.

V is TRBV5-1 and J is TRBJ1-2; 7 nucleotides match TRBD1. Germline CDR1 reads SGHRS; CDR2 reads YFSETQ. This CDR3 contains 15 residues. V shed 4 bases and J 3 bases; nucleotides not matched to a gene: 9. CDR3 bases: TGCGCCAGCAGCGCCGAGACAGGGAGGTACTATGGCTACACCTTC. Translation gives CASSAETGRYYGYTF.

This chain uses TRBV2 with TRBJ2-3; D is unresolved. This CDR3 is built from 12 residues. With 6 bases removed from V and 6 bases from J, the gap between germline ends came to 10 bases. CDR1 is SNHLY and CDR2 is FYNNEI in the germline V gene. For the CDR3, the DNA is TGTGCCAGCAGCGACCTGCGGGATACGCAGTATTTT. Translation gives CASSDLRDTQYF.

The chain combines TRBV5-5 with TRBJ2-7, with 13 bases aligning to TRBD2. The CDR3 sequence is 17 residues long. V dropped 4 bases and J dropped 0; count of bases not matched to a gene: 7. Germline loops: CDR1 SGHKS, CDR2 YYEKEE (reference sequence). Written as DNA, the CDR3 is TGTGCCAGCAGCGGACTAGCGGGGGTCCTTCCCTCCTACGAGCAGTACTTC. It yields the protein CASSGLAGVLPSYEQYF.

The V gene is TRBV25-1, the J gene TRBJ2-1; no firm D call. Trimming removed 1 base from V and 4 bases from J, with 8 bases in between. This CDR3 region has 14 residues. Per germline, CDR1 MGHDK and CDR2 SYGVNS. CDR3 nucleotides: TGTGCCAGCAGTGAATCTAACCGATACAATGAGCAGTTCTTC. The encoded protein is CASSESNRYNEQFF.

The genes are TRBV3-1 (or the pseudogene TRBV3-2) and TRBJ2-1; 14 positions agree with TRBD2. Losses at the gene ends were 4 bases for V and 3 bases for J; bases not matched to a gene: 5. The length of the CDR3 is 17 residues. Per germline, CDR1 LGHDT and CDR2 YNNKEL (reference sequence). The CDR3 spells CASSPRTSGGFYNEQFF. CDR3 in DNA: TGTGCCAGCAGCCCCAGGACTAGCGGGGGGTTCTACAATGAGCAGTTCTTC.

The chain combines TRBV7-8 with TRBJ1-2; 7 bases match TRBD1. From germline, CDR1 is SGHVS and CDR2 FQNEAQ. The CDR3 is made up of 14 amino acids. The V gene end was trimmed by 2 bases and the J gene end by 4 bases; junction bases not matched to a gene: 4. The CDR3 protein is CASSLLGGSYGYTF. The CDR3 bases are TGTGCCAGCAGCTTATTAGGGGGCTCCTATGGCTACACCTTC. The variable domain in full, with the rest retrieved from reference TRBV7-8 and TRBJ1-2, is GAGVSQSPRYKVAKRGQDVALRCDPISGHVSLFWYQQALGQGPEFLTYFQNEAQLDKSGLPSDRFFAERPEGSVSTLKIQRTQQEDSAVYLCASSLLGGSYGYTFGSGTRLTVV.

The V gene is TRBV19, the J gene TRBJ1-2, with 8 nucleotides matching TRBD1. V lost 4 bases and J lost 6; bases outside the gene matches: 4. The CDR3 is 13 amino acids. CDR1 LNHDA and CDR2 SQIVND come from the germline V gene (reference sequence). The CDR3 sequence is CASSTRTGNGYTF. The CDR3, as DNA: TGTGCCAGTAGTACCCGGACAGGGAATGGCTACACCTTC.

The chain links TRBV19 to TRBJ2-4; possible D gene TRBD1, 6 bases. This CDR3 contains 17 residues. V gave up 5 bases and J gave up 5 bases, with 22 bases separating them. Per germline, CDR1 LNHDA and CDR2 SQIVND (reference sequence). In DNA, the CDR3 is TGTGCCAGTAGTCCGAATAAGTTAGGACAGACTCAAAACATTCAGTACTTC. Protein product: CASSPNKLGQTQNIQYF.

This chain uses TRBV4-3 with TRBJ2-7; D call uncertain. The CDR3 has 15 residues. Germline V lookup: CDR1 LGHNA, CDR2 YSLEER. Trimming shortened V by 0 bases and J by 2 bases, and 11 bases separated the two germline ends. CDR3 nucleotides: TGCGCCAGCAGCCAAGATCACCCAGGCCCCTACGAGCAGTACTTC. It encodes CASSQDHPGPYEQYF.

This clone was detected once. The rearrangement joins TRBV6-1 to TRBJ2-3, with TRBD1 as a possible D gene (6 bases). CDR1 MNHNS and CDR2 SASEGT come from the germline V gene. V was pared by 4 bases and J by 0 bases, with 20 bases between. This CDR3 has 18 amino acids. The DNA of the CDR3 is TGTGCCAGCAGTGCGGCAATTAGAGGGGGAACTAGCACAGATACGCAGTATTTT. It encodes CASSAAIRGGTSTDTQYF.

The CDR3 region has the DNA TGTGCCAGCAGTGAAAGGCCGACAGCGATTCTCTCTGGAAACACCATATATTTT. This encodes CASSERPTAILSGNTIYF. V is TRBV6-1 and J is TRBJ1-3; perhaps TRBD1 as D (5 bases). The germline V gene has CDR1 MNHNS and CDR2 SASEGT. The CDR3 has 18 amino acids. V lost 2 bases and J lost 0, with 17 bases in between.

This clone was counted between two and nine times. The V gene is TRBV5-1, the J gene TRBJ2-2; D may be TRBD2 (5 bases). The CDR3 has 15 amino acids. Trimming took off 5 bases at V and 5 bases at J, with 16 bases between the two ends. From germline, CDR1 is SGHRS and CDR2 YFSETQ. CDR3 nucleotide sequence: TGCGCCAGCAGTTTATACCAGGCGGGTACCGGGGAGCTGTTTTTT. It encodes CASSLYQAGTGELFF.

This clone was detected once. The chain is built from TRBV19 and TRBJ1-1, with D maybe TRBD1 (6 bases). The germline V gene encodes CDR1 LNHDA and CDR2 SQIVND (reference sequence). The V end was cut by 2 bases, the J end by 0 bases, with 10 bases between. This CDR3 region has 15 residues. CDR3 amino acids: CASSITGHLNTEAFF. The DNA of the CDR3 is TGTGCCAGTAGTATAACGGGACACTTGAACACTGAAGCTTTCTTT. The full variable domain, rest sourced from reference TRBV19 and TRBJ1-1, is DGGITQSPKYLFRKEGQNVTLSCEQNLNHDAMYWYRQDPGQGLRLIYYSQIVNDFQKGDIAEGYSVSREKKESFPLTVTSAQKNPTAFYLCASSITGHLNTEAFFGQGTRLTVV.

The chain is built from TRBV27 and TRBJ2-5; 12 nucleotides match TRBD1. The length of the CDR3 is 14 residues. Trimming removed 6 bases from V and 7 bases from J; junction bases left unmatched: 6. Germline CDR1 and CDR2: MNHEY and SMNVEV (reference sequence). CDR3 region: CASSVGTGGMTQYF. In DNA form, the CDR3 reads TGTGCCAGCAGCGTCGGGACAGGGGGCATGACCCAGTACTTC.

In this sample, this clone turned up once. The V gene is TRBV12-3 or TRBV12-4, the J gene TRBJ1-2, with a possible D match to TRBD1 (5 bases). The CDR3 is made up of 12 amino acids. Trimming cost V 6 bases and J 5 bases, with 10 bases left between them. CDR3 protein: CASSMAGYGYTF. DNA for the CDR3: TGTGCCAGCAGCATGGCAGGGTATGGCTACACCTTC.

V gene TRBV12-3 or TRBV12-4 combines with J gene TRBJ2-1, with a tentative D call TRBD1 (5 bases). Trimming shortened V by 5 bases and J by 4 bases, and 9 bases separated the two germline ends. This CDR3 region has 13 residues. CDR3 residues: CASSIQGYNEQFF. CDR3 in DNA: TGTGCCAGCAGTATCCAGGGATACAATGAGCAGTTCTTC.

The genes are TRBV30 and TRBJ1-2; perhaps TRBD1 as D (5 bases). Germline V gene data show CDR1 as GTSNPN and CDR2 as SVGIG (reference sequence). The V and J ends lost 4 bases and 4 bases respectively, with 10 bases between them. The CDR3 covers 12 residues. The CDR3 here is CAWTGSSYGYTF. In DNA, the CDR3 is TGTGCCTGGACAGGGTCGAGCTATGGCTACACCTTC.

The gene calls are TRBV7-9 and TRBJ2-7, with D unclear. Germline CDR1 and CDR2: SEHNR and FQNEAQ (reference sequence). Trimming took 5 bases from V and 2 from J, leaving 7 bases between them. CDR3 length: 12 residues. Here the CDR3 DNA reads TGTGCCAGCAGCCCTTCTACCTACGAGCAGTACTTC. Amino acids: CASSPSTYEQYF.

The chain has TRBV28 and TRBJ2-2, with D perhaps TRBD1 (5 bases). Germline V gene lookup returns CDR1 MDHEN and CDR2 SYDVKM. CDR3 length: 14 residues. Trimming pared 2 bases from V and 2 bases from J, leaving 6 bases between. CDR3 coding DNA: TGTGCCAGCAGTTTAGACAGAAACACCGGGGAGCTGTTTTTT. This sequence encodes CASSLDRNTGELFF. The full variable domain, completed using reference TRBV28 and TRBJ2-2, is DVKVTQSSRYLVKRTGEKVFLECVQDMDHENMFWYRQDPGLGLRLIYFSYDVKMKEKGDIPEGYSVSREKKERFSLILESASTNQTSMYLCASSLDRNTGELFFGEGSRLTVL.

The V gene is TRBV9, the J gene TRBJ2-1; 7 bases are shared with TRBD1. The length of the CDR3 is 15 residues. CDR1 is SGDLS, CDR2 YYNGEE, per germline. The V gene end was trimmed by 4 bases and the J gene end by 1 base; junction bases not matched to a gene: 5. The CDR3 sequence: CASSFTGESYNEQFF. The CDR3, as DNA: TGTGCCAGCAGCTTCACAGGGGAGTCCTACAATGAGCAGTTCTTC. Full variable domain (missing parts from reference TRBV9 and TRBJ2-1): DSGVTQTPKHLITATGQRVTLRCSPRSGDLSVYWYQQSLDQGLQFLIQYYNGEERAKGNILERFSAQQFPDLHSELNLSSLELGDSALYFCASSFTGESYNEQFFGPGTRLTVL.

The gene calls are TRBV5-1 and TRBJ2-2; a possible D gene is TRBD1 (5 bases). The CDR3 length is 17 residues. Germline V gives CDR1 SGHRS, CDR2 YFSETQ. V dropped 4 bases and J dropped 2 bases, with 18 bases sitting between them. The CDR3 spells CASSSERGGFNTGELFF. Written as DNA, the CDR3 is TGCGCCAGCAGCAGTGAAAGGGGCGGATTTAACACCGGGGAGCTGTTTTTT.